The following is a TCR beta chain sequence with its context. Germline values: CDR1 GTSNPN, CDR2 SVGIG (reference sequence). Trimming cost V 3 bases and J 4 bases; bases outside gene matches: 4. The length of the CDR3 is 13 residues. The source of the sample is a study of OX40 agonist ivuxolimab in advanced cancers. TCRdb's table, derived via immunoSEQ multiplex PCR, lists solely in-frame clones and lacks some. The data contain about 78,000 clones, roughly 92% of them singletons. The chain joins TRBV30 to TRBJ1-2, with TRBD1 matching over 8 bases. The sample consisted of CD4+ or CD8+ T cells sorted from blood, taken in a trial of the OX40 agonist ivuxolimab. The TCR originated in an adult with an advanced solid tumor such as melanoma, head and neck, liver or kidney cancer. This CDR3 reads CAWSLGQGYGYTF. The CDR3 nucleotides are TGTGCCTGGAGCCTCGGACAGGGCTATGGCTACACCTTC.